What follows are 2 T cell receptor beta chains derived from one specimen sequenced in a study of T cells in Graves' hyperthyroidism and ophthalmopathy. There were TCR beta CDR3 regions amplified from RNA transcripts. First-round RT-PCR of the TCR CDR3 relied on the HTBI primer set. TCRdb called the multiplex PCR reads again in MiXCR, with one record for every CDR3 protein. The table has 450,000 to 700,000 distinct CDR3 sequences, about 45% seen once. Sequences were obtained from peripheral blood or thyroid tissue (not recorded which). The receptors shown here come from an adult woman with Graves' disease, either hyperthyroidism or ophthalmopathy (not recorded which).

V usage is TRBV7-9 and J usage is TRBJ1-1; D remains unclear. This CDR3 is 15 amino acids long. Germline assignment: CDR1 SEHNR and CDR2 FQNEAQ (reference sequence). Trimming stripped 2 bases from V and 1 base from J, with 11 bases between. CDR3 nucleotides: TGTGCCAGCAGCTTAAGTATGGAGCAGAACACTGAAGCTTTCTTT. It encodes CASSLSMEQNTEAFF.

This clonotype was counted many times. The chain recombines TRBV15 with TRBJ1-1, with D maybe TRBD1 (5 bases). The V end was cut by 3 bases, the J end by 4 bases, with 9 bases between. Germline CDR1 and CDR2: LNHNV and YYDKDF (reference sequence). The CDR3 totals 13 residues. In DNA, the CDR3 is TGTGCCACCAGCAGCTTCGACAGCACTGAAGCTTTCTTT. Its translation is CATSSFDSTEAFF.